Below, 7 T cell receptor beta chains from the same sample are listed, as sequenced in a study of cytomegalovirus exposure and HLA in healthy donors. Primers for the PCR totalled 60 Vbeta and 13 Jbeta. Data came from immunoSEQ multiplex PCR; TCRdb stores just in-frame clones and leaves some out. Of tens of thousands of clones in the sample, roughly 80% are singletons; the top ten hold approximately 5.7%. Sequencing used PBMCs. Receptor source: a woman between 50 and 59 years old in good health and CMV-seropositive.

The chain has TRBV27 and TRBJ2-7; 11 positions match TRBD2. V was clipped by 2 bases and J by 0 bases; unmatched bases: 0. Germline CDR1 and CDR2: MNHEY and SMNVEV (reference sequence). The CDR3 covers 15 residues. DNA for the CDR3: TGTGCCAGCAGTTTAACTAGCGGGAGCTCCTACGAGCAGTACTTC. The encoded protein is CASSLTSGSSYEQYF.

CDR3 DNA: TGTGCCAGCAGCCCTACTAGCGGGAGCGACTACGAGCAGTACTTC. It translates to CASSPTSGSDYEQYF. The rearrangement joins TRBV5-4 to TRBJ2-7; 11 bases agree with TRBD2. J was trimmed by 3 bases and V by 4 bases; bases with no gene match: 6. From germline, CDR1 is SGHNT and CDR2 YYREEE (reference sequence). This CDR3 has 15 residues.

The J gene is TRBJ2-3, the V gene TRBV7-8; D might be TRBD2 (7 bases). The V gene lost 5 bases and the J gene lost 0 bases, with 12 bases spanning the gap. Germline CDR1 and CDR2: SGHVS and FQNEAQ. The CDR3 totals 15 residues. The CDR3 sequence is CASSLRGGSTDTQYF. CDR3 bases: TGTGCCAGCAGCCTAAGGGGGGGTAGCACAGATACGCAGTATTTT.

Concerning this clone itself: Other DNA sequences in the same sample also yield this CDR3. CDR3 amino acids: CASSLGTANYGYTF. In DNA form, the CDR3 reads TGTGCCAGCAGCTTAGGGACAGCTAACTATGGCTACACCTTC. The V and J genes are TRBV13 and TRBJ1-2; tentative D call: TRBD1 (5 bases). V dropped 0 bases and J dropped 0 bases, with 5 bases sitting between them. Germline V gene data show CDR1 as PRHDT and CDR2 as FYEKMQ (reference sequence). This CDR3 spans 14 amino acids.

The chain employs TRBV28 and TRBJ2-7, with D perhaps TRBD2 (5 bases). Trimming cost V 7 bases and J 5 bases, with 18 bases left between them. The CDR3 totals 14 residues. Germline values: CDR1 MDHEN, CDR2 SYDVKM. CDR3 DNA: TGTGCCAGCATTTCCCCCGCCGGGGTACACGAGCAGTACTTC. This codes for CASISPAGVHEQYF. The complete variable domain, with remaining parts taken from reference TRBV28 and TRBJ2-7, reads DVKVTQSSRYLVKRTGEKVFLECVQDMDHENMFWYRQDPGLGLRLIYFSYDVKMKEKGDIPEGYSVSREKKERFSLILESASTNQTSMYLCASISPAGVHEQYFGPGTRLTVT.

This clone was detected only a few times. The chain uses TRBV7-8 and TRBJ1-3; TRBD1 might be the D (6 bases). The V and J ends lost 4 bases and 0 bases respectively, with 13 bases between them. The CDR3 is 16 amino acids. Germline V gene sequence: CDR1 SGHVS, CDR2 FQNEAQ. CDR3 residues: CASSSTGYSSGNTIYF. CDR3 nucleotides: TGTGCCAGCAGCTCGACAGGCTACAGCTCTGGAAACACCATATATTTT.

J is TRBJ1-1 and V is TRBV28, with a tentative D call TRBD1 (5 bases). In germline, CDR1 is MDHEN, CDR2 SYDVKM. Trimming took off 2 bases at V and 4 bases at J, with 14 bases between the two ends. The CDR3 extends over 15 amino acids. The CDR3 here is CASSLLVGVGTEAFF. The DNA of the CDR3 is TGTGCCAGCAGTTTACTTGTAGGGGTTGGCACTGAAGCTTTCTTT.